This T cell receptor (beta chain) was identified during a study of T cells after yellow fever vaccination (dated by TCRdb to about 2019). As for the study more broadly: The SMART-Seq v4 Ultra Low Input RNA kit was used to prepare libraries from fractions with low cell numbers. To follow T-cell clones before and after primary and booster YFV17D yellow fever vaccination, bulk TCR alpha and beta repertoires were sequenced over time. The cohort comprised two healthy male donors, one aged 18 to 30 and one aged 30 to 40 years. Blood was collected at multiple timepoints before and after primary and secondary immunization, and bulk PBMC replicates and cell subsets were isolated. What the research found in general, with its limitations: Computational filtering was required because FACS-sorted repertoires could contain abundant contaminating clonotypes from the bulk population. After the booster, most clones that had expanded after primary vaccination were detected again (around 97% of CD4 and under 90% of CD8), suggesting broad maintenance of memory. Compared with the primary T-cell response, the secondary T-cell response was weaker but faster, peaking on day 5 rather than day 15. A small share of clonotypes occurred in both CD4 and CD8 compartments, likely arising from convergent recombination. The study included only two donors, which limits how far the findings can be generalized.

In the case of this clonotype: The specificity of this receptor is unknown. No much larger clonotype is one base removed from it; base qualities were not supplied.

The sample's treatment or condition label, in plain terms: live attenuated yellow fever vaccine strain. PBMCs were isolated from peripheral blood using a standard Ficoll-Paque protocol. Dynabeads CD4 and CD8 positive selection kits were used to isolate the CD4 and CD8 T-cell fractions. TriZol was used to extract RNA from bulk PBMCs, CD4 and CD8 fractions, and dextramer-positive and dextramer-negative fractions. TCR cDNA was synthesized by 5'RACE template switching, which introduced a universal primer site and unique molecular identifiers. cDNA synthesis was primed from both the TCR alpha and TCR beta constant segments. Two PCR steps were used to amplify libraries, with sample barcodes and sequencing adapters being added in the second step. Sequencing of the libraries was done on either Illumina HiSeq 2500 (2x100 bp) or NovaSeq (2x150 bp). In the original analysis: MIGEC was used to demultiplex reads and collapse the reads into UMI consensus sequences, and MiXCR was used for V(D)J alignment. Clonotypes responding to the vaccine were identified with edgeR on replicate PBMC samples, with the criteria of FDR below 0.01 and a log2 fold change above 5 up to day 15. CD4 or CD8 identity was assigned to each bulk clonotype according to whether the clonotype was present at higher abundance in the sequenced CD4 repertoire or the sequenced CD8 repertoire. Through fastp at Q25 and MiXCR, TCRdb rebuilt clones from the public reads, retaining in-frame beta chains. All rows with the same CDR3 protein become a single entry with the most common DNA and genes. The authors' filters were not applied to this entry. This sample comprises approximately 160,000 distinct CDR3 sequences, approximately 6% of them detected only once. The ten largest clones capture approximately 3% of the sample.

Deletion took 0 bases off V and 5 bases off J, with a span of 11 bases between the germline ends. Including cysteine and phenylalanine, the CDR3 has 14 amino acids. Kept here is only the CDR3 DNA, which spans 42 bases and is read in frame from base 1. The germline V gene specifies SGHRS as CDR1 and YFSETQ as CDR2. The receptor was isolated from a man in his late teens or twenties who received the YFV17D yellow fever vaccine. This sequence uses TRBV5-1 and TRBJ2-5; the D region possibly corresponds to TRBD1 (6 bases align). Specimen: CD4+ T cells sorted from PBMCs, collected on the day of the first yellow fever vaccination. The encoded CDR3 is CASSLVGASETQYF. The nucleotide sequence reads as follows: TGCGCCAGCAGCTTGGTGGGGGCTAGCGAGACCCAGTACTTC.